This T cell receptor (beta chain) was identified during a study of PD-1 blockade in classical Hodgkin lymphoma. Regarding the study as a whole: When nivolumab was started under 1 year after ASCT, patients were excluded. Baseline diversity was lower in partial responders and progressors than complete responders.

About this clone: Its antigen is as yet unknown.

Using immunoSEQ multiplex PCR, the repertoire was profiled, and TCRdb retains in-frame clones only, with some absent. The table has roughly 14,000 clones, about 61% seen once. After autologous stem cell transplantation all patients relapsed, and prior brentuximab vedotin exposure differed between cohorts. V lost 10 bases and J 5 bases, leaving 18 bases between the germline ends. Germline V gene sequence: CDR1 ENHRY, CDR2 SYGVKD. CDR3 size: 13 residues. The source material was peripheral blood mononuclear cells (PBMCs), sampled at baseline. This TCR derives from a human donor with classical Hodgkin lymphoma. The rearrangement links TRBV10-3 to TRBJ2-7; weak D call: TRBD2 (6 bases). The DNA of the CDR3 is TGTGCCACCGGCGCCAGGGAGGTAGACGAGCAGTACTTC. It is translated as CATGAREVDEQYF.